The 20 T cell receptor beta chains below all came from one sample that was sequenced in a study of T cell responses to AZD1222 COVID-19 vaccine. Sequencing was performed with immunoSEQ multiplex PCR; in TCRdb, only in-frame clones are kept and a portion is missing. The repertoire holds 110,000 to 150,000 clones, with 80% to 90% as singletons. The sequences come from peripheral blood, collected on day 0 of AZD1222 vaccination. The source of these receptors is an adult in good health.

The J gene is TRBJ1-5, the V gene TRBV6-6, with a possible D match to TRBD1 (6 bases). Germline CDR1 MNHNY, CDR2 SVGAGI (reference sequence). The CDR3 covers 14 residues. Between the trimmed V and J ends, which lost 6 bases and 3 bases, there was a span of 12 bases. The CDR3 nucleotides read TGTGCCAGCAGAGAACAGGGCCCCAATCAGCCCCAGCATTTT. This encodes CASREQGPNQPQHF.

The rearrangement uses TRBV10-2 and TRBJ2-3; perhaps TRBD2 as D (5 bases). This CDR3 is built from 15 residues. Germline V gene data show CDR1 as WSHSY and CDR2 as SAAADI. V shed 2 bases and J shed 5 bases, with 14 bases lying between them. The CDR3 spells CASSEVFLAEDTQYF. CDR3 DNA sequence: TGCGCCAGCAGTGAGGTCTTTCTAGCCGAAGATACGCAGTATTTT.

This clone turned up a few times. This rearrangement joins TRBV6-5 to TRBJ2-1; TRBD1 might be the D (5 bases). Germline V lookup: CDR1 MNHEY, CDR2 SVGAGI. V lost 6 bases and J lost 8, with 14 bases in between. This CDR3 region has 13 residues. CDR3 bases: TGTGCCAGCAGACAATTTACAGGCTATGAGCAGTTCTTC. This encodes CASRQFTGYEQFF.

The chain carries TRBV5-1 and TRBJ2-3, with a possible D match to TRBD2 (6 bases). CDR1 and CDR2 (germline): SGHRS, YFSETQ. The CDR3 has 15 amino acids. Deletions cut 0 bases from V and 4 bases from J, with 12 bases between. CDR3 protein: CASSLELAMADTQYF. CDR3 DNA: TGCGCCAGCAGCTTGGAACTAGCAATGGCAGATACGCAGTATTTT.

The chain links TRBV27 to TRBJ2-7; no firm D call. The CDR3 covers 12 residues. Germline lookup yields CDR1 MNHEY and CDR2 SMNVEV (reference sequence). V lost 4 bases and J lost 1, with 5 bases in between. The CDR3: CASSSSSYEQYF. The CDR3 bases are TGTGCCAGCAGTTCGTCTTCCTACGAGCAGTACTTC.

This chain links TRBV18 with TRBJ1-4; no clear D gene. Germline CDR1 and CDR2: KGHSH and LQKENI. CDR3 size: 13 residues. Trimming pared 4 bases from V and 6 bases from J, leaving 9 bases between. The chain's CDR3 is CASSQGLYEKLFF. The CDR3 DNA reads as TGTGCCAGCTCACAGGGCCTATATGAAAAACTGTTTTTT.

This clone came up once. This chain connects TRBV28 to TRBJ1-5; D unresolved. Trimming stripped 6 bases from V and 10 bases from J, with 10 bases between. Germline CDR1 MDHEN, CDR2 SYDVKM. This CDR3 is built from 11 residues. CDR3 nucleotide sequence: TGTGCCAGCAGCTCCAGAGTTCCCCAGCATTTT. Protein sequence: CASSSRVPQHF.

The CDR3 coding sequence is TGTGCCAGCAGTTACGGACAGGGATTCGGAAACACCATATATTTT. Translated, it gives CASSYGQGFGNTIYF. J is TRBJ1-3 and V is TRBV6-6; TRBD1 matches 8 bases. CDR3 length: 15 residues. V shed 2 bases, J shed 4 bases, and the junction held 4 bases outside the gene matches. The germline gives CDR1 MNHNY, CDR2 SVGAGI (reference sequence).

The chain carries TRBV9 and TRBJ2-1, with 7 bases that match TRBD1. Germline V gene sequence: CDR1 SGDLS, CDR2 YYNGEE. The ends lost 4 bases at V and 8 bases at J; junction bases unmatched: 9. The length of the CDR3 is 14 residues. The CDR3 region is CASSRRGQLDEQFF. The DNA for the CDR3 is TGTGCCAGCAGCAGAAGGGGGCAACTTGATGAGCAGTTCTTC.

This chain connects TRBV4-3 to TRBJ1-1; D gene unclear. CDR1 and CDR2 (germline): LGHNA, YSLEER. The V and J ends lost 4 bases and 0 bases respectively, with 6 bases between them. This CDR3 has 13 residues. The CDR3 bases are TGCGCCAGCAGCCCCGGGGTGAACACTGAAGCTTTCTTT. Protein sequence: CASSPGVNTEAFF.

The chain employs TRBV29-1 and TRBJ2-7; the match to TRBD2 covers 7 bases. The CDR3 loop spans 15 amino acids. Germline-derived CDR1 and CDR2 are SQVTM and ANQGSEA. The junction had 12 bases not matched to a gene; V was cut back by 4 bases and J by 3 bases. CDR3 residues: CSVVGRGSSNYEQYF. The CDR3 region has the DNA TGCAGCGTTGTGGGCCGCGGGAGTTCGAACTACGAGCAGTACTTC.

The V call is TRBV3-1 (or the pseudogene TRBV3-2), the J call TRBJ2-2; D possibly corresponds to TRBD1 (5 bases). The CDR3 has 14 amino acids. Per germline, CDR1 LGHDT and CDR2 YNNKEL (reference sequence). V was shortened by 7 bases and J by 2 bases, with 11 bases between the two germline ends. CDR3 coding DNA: TGTGCCAGCACCCTCCAGGGCAACACCGGGGAGCTGTTTTTT. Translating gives CASTLQGNTGELFF.

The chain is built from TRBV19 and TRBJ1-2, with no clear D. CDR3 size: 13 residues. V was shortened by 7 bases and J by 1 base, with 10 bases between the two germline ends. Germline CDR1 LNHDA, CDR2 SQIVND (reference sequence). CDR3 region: CASMNSLNYGYTF. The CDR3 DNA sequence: TGTGCCAGTATGAACAGCCTTAACTATGGCTACACCTTC.

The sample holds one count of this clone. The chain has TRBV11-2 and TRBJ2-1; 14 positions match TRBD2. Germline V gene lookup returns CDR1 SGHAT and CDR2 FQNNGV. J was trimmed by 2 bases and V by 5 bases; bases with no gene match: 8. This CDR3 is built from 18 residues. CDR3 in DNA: TGTGCCAGCAGCCGAGGACTAGCGGGGGGCCCCGCCTACAATGAGCAGTTCTTC. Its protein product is CASSRGLAGGPAYNEQFF.

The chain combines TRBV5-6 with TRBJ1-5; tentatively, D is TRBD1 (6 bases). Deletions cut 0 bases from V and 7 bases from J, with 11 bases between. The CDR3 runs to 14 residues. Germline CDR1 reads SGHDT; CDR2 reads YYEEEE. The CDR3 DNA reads TGTGCCAGCAGCTTGGCCCGGGACACCCAGCCCCAGCATTTT. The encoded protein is CASSLARDTQPQHF. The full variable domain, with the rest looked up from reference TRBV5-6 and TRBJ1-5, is DAGVTQSPTHLIKTRGQQVTLRCSPKSGHDTVSWYQQALGQGPQFIFQYYEEEERQRGNFPDRFSGHQFPNYSSELNVNALLLGDSALYLCASSLARDTQPQHFGDGTRLSIL.

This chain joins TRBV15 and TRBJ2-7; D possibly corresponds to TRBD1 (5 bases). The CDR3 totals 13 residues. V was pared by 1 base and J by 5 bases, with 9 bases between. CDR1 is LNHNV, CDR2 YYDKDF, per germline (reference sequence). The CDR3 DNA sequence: TGTGCCACCAGCAGAGCAGGGTGGGACGAGCAGTACTTC. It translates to CATSRAGWDEQYF. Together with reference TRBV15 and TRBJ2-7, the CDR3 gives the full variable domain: DAMVIQNPRYQVTQFGKPVTLSCSQTLNHNVMYWYQQKSSQAPKLLFHYYDKDFNNEADTPDNFQSRRPNTSFCFLDIRSPGLGDTAMYLCATSRAGWDEQYFGPGTRLTVT.

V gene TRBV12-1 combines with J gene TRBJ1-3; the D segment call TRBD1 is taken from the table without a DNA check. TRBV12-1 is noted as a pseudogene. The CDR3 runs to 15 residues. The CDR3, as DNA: TGTGCCAGCAGCTTTGCCAGCAGGGGAGGAAACACCATATATTTT. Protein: CASSFASRGGNTIYF.

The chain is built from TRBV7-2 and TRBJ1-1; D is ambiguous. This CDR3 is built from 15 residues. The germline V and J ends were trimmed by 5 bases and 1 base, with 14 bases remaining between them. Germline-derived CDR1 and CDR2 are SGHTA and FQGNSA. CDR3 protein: CASSLYDTQNTEAFF. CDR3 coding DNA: TGTGCCAGCAGCCTCTACGACACCCAGAACACTGAAGCTTTCTTT.

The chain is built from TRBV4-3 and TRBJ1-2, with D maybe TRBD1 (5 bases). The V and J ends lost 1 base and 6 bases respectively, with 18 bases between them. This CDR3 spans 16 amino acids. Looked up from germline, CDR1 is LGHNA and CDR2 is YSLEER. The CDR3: CASSQVIPGRSHGYTF. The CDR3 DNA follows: TGCGCCAGCAGCCAAGTCATTCCGGGACGGAGTCATGGCTACACCTTC.

In DNA, the CDR3 is TGCGCCAGCAGCCTCCAAGGGGGGATCTCCTACAATGAGCAGTTCTTC. Translated, it gives CASSLQGGISYNEQFF. The chain carries TRBV4-3 and TRBJ2-1; D possibly uses TRBD1 or TRBD2 (6 bases each). Trimming left V 4 bases short and J 0 bases short, with 13 bases between. This CDR3 spans 16 amino acids. In germline, CDR1 is LGHNA, CDR2 YSLEER.